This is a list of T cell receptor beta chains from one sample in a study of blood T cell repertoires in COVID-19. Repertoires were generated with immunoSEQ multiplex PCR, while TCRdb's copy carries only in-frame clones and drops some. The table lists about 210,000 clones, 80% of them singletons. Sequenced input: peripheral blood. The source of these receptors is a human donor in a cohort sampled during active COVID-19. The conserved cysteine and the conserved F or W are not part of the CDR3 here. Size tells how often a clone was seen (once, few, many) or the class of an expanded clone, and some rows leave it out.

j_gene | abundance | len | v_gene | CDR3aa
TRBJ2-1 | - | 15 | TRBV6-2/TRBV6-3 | ASSSNAGAGGPNEQF
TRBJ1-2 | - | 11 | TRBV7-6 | ASSLTGGIGYT
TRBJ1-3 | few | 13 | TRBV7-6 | ASSPMGGTGNTIY
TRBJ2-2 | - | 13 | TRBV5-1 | ASSPGQGRTGELF
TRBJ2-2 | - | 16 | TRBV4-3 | ASSLHFSGGASTGELF
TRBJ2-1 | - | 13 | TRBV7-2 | ASSLSRSSYNEQF
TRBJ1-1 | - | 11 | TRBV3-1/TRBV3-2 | ASSQDPDTEAF
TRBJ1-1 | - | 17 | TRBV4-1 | ASSQLLTGRGGRSTEAF
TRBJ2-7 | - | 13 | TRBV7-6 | ASSLGRTQDYEQY
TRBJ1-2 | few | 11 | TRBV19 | ASSYQGVGGYT
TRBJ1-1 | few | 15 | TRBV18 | ASSPSGTGGWNTEAF
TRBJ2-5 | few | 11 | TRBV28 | ASSSRWRETQY
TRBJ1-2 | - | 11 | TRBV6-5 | ASSLRSSYGYT
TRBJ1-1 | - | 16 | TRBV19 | ASSIDPGGQYPNTEAF
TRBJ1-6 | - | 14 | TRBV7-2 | ASSFRTGAFHSPLH
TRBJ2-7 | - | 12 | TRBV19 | ASSLEINSYEQY